The sample holds a few counts of the clone carrying this T cell receptor (beta chain). Its target is not known. This record comes from a study of response to subunit inactivated influenza vaccine. Study-level findings and limits: Only a handful of new T cells, the authors suggested, are recruited with each seasonal influenza vaccination.

The CDR3 covers 14 residues. V was clipped by 2 bases and J by 5 bases, with 11 bases between them. CDR1 SGHRS and CDR2 YFSETQ come from the germline V gene. Via MiXCR, TCRdb re-called the RT-PCR reads, giving one row per CDR3 protein. The sample has hundreds of thousands of distinct CDR3 sequences; more than 15% are singletons. The rearrangement links TRBV5-1 to TRBJ1-5; D may be TRBD1 (5 bases). The clonotype comes from a man aged 50 to 69 who received an inactivated influenza vaccine. The sample here was CD4+ T cells sorted from PBMCs, taken around 25 months after vaccination. In DNA form, the CDR3 reads TGCGCCAGCAGCTTTGGGGGGGACCATCAGCCCCAGCATTTT. Protein sequence: CASSFGGDHQPQHF.